Listed below are T cell receptor beta chains from one sample, sequenced in a study of cytotoxic CD8 clonotypes in ibrutinib-treated CLL. Some clones are missing from TCRdb's copy, which holds only in-frame ones; the method was immunoSEQ multiplex PCR. This sample has roughly 70,000 clones, with 80% found just once. The specimen comprised PBMCs, sampled at disease progression, from a patient treated with ibrutinib. The receptors derive from a human donor with chronic lymphocytic leukemia. Each CDR3 is given with its conserved first and last residue. D genes are given only for firm matches. Clone size, where shown, is once, few, many, or a class for clones that have expanded.

clone_size,v_call,d_call,j_call,cdr3_aa,cdr3_nt
few,TRBV30,.,TRBJ1-5,CAWSVSRYNQPQHF,TGTGCCTGGAGTGTAAGCAGGTACAATCAGCCCCAGCATTTT
.,TRBV7-9,.,TRBJ2-3,CASSHRQQDTDTQYF,TGTGCCAGCAGCCATAGACAGCAGGACACAGATACGCAGTATTTT
.,TRBV9,.,TRBJ1-3,CASSGVRASGNTIYF,TGTGCCAGCAGCGGCGTCCGAGCCTCTGGAAACACCATATATTTT
.,TRBV10-2,.,TRBJ1-6,CASSSGLGSPLHF,TGCGCCAGCAGCTCAGGGTTGGGTTCACCCCTCCACTTT
few,TRBV11-2,.,TRBJ1-5,CASSLVGDQPQHF,TGTGCCAGCAGCTTAGTTGGGGACCAGCCCCAGCATTTT
.,TRBV18,.,TRBJ2-2,CASSSQGFTGELFF,TGTGCCAGCTCATCGCAGGGTTTCACCGGGGAGCTGTTTTTT
once,TRBV30,.,TRBJ1-4,CAWSLGVYEKLFF,TGTGCCTGGAGTTTAGGGGTCTATGAAAAACTGTTTTTT
.,TRBV9,.,TRBJ2-7,CASSVGDFSYEQYF,TGTGCCAGCAGCGTAGGGGACTTTTCCTACGAGCAGTACTTC
.,TRBV10-3,.,TRBJ1-2,CATNGGDGYGYTF,TGTGCCACGAATGGGGGAGATGGCTATGGCTACACCTTC
once,TRBV9,.,TRBJ1-2,CASSVSNYGYTF,TGTGCCAGCAGCGTGAGTAACTATGGCTACACCTTC
.,TRBV7-9,.,TRBJ2-7,CASSLRGGLGGEQYF,TGTGCCAGCAGCTTAAGAGGGGGTCTTGGCGGCGAGCAGTACTTC
.,TRBV18,TRBD1,TRBJ1-1,CASSPGQENTEAFF,TGTGCCAGCTCCCCGGGACAGGAGAACACTGAAGCTTTCTTT
.,TRBV15,TRBD1,TRBJ1-4,CATLGQGNEKLFF,TGTGCCACCTTAGGACAGGGGAATGAAAAACTGTTTTTT
.,TRBV6-6,TRBD1,TRBJ1-3,CASSSQTGTGNTIYF,TGTGCCAGCAGTTCACAGACAGGGACTGGAAACACCATATATTTT
.,TRBV9,.,TRBJ2-2,CASSSYMSPNTGELFF,TGTGCCAGCAGCTCATACATGAGCCCGAACACCGGGGAGCTGTTTTTT
few,TRBV18,.,TRBJ1-2,CASSPPSRRVNYGYTF,TGTGCCAGCTCACCACCATCAAGGAGAGTTAACTATGGCTACACCTTC
.,TRBV7-2,TRBD1,TRBJ2-7,CASSLIEGQGYEQYF,TGTGCCAGCAGCTTGATTGAGGGACAGGGTTACGAGCAGTACTTC
.,TRBV10-3,.,TRBJ2-1,CAISESRVEQFF,TGTGCCATCAGTGAGTCGAGGGTTGAGCAGTTCTTC
.,TRBV21-1,.,TRBJ2-3,CASNRGADTQYF,TGTGCCAGCAACAGGGGCGCAGATACGCAGTATTTT
.,TRBV19,TRBD1,TRBJ1-5,CASSPQGRNQPQHF,TGTGCCAGTAGTCCACAGGGGCGAAATCAGCCCCAGCATTTT
.,TRBV10-3,TRBD2,TRBJ2-2,CAIKLAESTGELFF,TGTGCCATCAAACTAGCGGAATCCACCGGGGAGCTGTTTTTT
.,TRBV9,.,TRBJ1-1,CASSVAPTNTEAFF,TGTGCCAGCAGCGTAGCCCCCACGAACACTGAAGCTTTCTTT
.,TRBV25-1,.,TRBJ2-7,CASSELGGGGDHEQYF,TGTGCCAGCAGTGAATTGGGAGGGGGTGGTGACCACGAGCAGTACTTC
.,TRBV11-2,.,TRBJ2-1,CASSLGQGSYNEQFF,TGTGCCAGCAGCTTGGGCCAGGGCTCCTACAATGAGCAGTTCTTC
.,TRBV9,TRBD2,TRBJ2-1,CASSLAGGHYNEQFF,TGTGCCAGCAGCCTAGCGGGAGGACACTACAATGAGCAGTTCTTC
.,TRBV7-9,.,TRBJ1-2,CASSLVSGQSYGYTF,TGTGCCAGCAGCTTAGTTAGTGGACAGTCCTATGGCTACACCTTC
few,TRBV10-3,.,TRBJ1-2,CAIREGMYYGYTF,TGTGCCATCAGAGAAGGAATGTACTATGGCTACACCTTC
.,TRBV5-1,TRBD2,TRBJ2-5,CASSLMVAGGQETQYF,TGCGCCAGCAGCTTGATGGTAGCGGGGGGCCAAGAGACCCAGTACTTC
.,TRBV6-5,.,TRBJ1-1,CASSYSEGRTEAFF,TGTGCCAGCAGTTACTCAGAGGGAAGGACTGAAGCTTTCTTT
.,TRBV6-5,.,TRBJ1-5,CASRKVAPGQPQHF,TGTGCCAGCAGAAAGGTTGCCCCGGGTCAGCCCCAGCATTTT
.,TRBV7-6,.,TRBJ1-1,CASSFEAVTTEAFF,TGTGCCAGCAGCTTTGAGGCAGTAACAACTGAAGCTTTCTTT
.,TRBV5-1,TRBD2,TRBJ2-3,CASSRGGLYTDTQYF,TGCGCCAGCAGCCGCGGGGGACTTTACACAGATACGCAGTATTTT
.,TRBV11-1,.,TRBJ2-7,CASTGSYEQYF,TGTGCCAGCACAGGATCCTACGAGCAGTACTTC
.,TRBV2,TRBD1,TRBJ2-2,CASSGQGLAGELFF,TGTGCCAGCAGTGGACAGGGGTTGGCCGGGGAGCTGTTTTTT
.,TRBV7-9,TRBD1,TRBJ2-2,CASSGQGPTGELFF,TGTGCCAGCAGCGGACAGGGCCCCACCGGGGAGCTGTTTTTT
.,TRBV5-1,.,TRBJ1-2,CASRQIQGSNTF,TGCGCCAGCAGGCAAATCCAGGGATCCAACACCTTC
.,TRBV20-1,.,TRBJ1-1,CSVLRDTEAFF,TGCAGTGTGCTCAGGGACACTGAAGCTTTCTTT
.,TRBV29-1,.,TRBJ2-7,CSVEQWITREQYF,TGCAGCGTTGAACAATGGATTACCCGGGAGCAGTACTTC
.,TRBV2,TRBD1,TRBJ1-6,CASSTTGGGSPLHF,TGTGCCAGCAGTACGACAGGGGGCGGTTCACCCCTCCACTTT
.,TRBV4-1,TRBD2,TRBJ2-5,CASSHPGGEETQYF,TGCGCCAGCAGCCATCCCGGGGGGGAAGAGACCCAGTACTTC
.,TRBV5-6,.,TRBJ1-4,CASNQGPHEKLFF,TGTGCCAGCAACCAGGGCCCTCATGAGAAACTGTTTTTT
.,TRBV6-6,.,TRBJ1-1,CASSRVNTEAFF,TGTGCCAGCTCCCGGGTGAACACTGAAGCTTTCTTT
.,TRBV27,.,TRBJ2-1,CASSYLMGGGLFEQFF,TGTGCCAGCAGTTACCTTATGGGCGGGGGCCTATTTGAGCAGTTCTTC
.,TRBV6-1,.,TRBJ1-5,CASQSTVNQPQHF,TGTGCCAGCCAGTCTACCGTAAATCAGCCCCAGCATTTT
.,TRBV5-4,TRBD2,TRBJ2-7,CASSLSSGGLSYEQYF,TGTGCCAGCAGCTTGTCTAGCGGGGGCCTATCCTACGAGCAGTACTTC
.,TRBV27,.,TRBJ1-1,CASSKGTRLNTEAFF,TGTGCCAGCAGCAAGGGGACACGGTTGAACACTGAAGCTTTCTTT
few,TRBV18,.,TRBJ1-1,CASSPAGMNTEAFF,TGTGCCAGCTCACCTGCAGGTATGAACACTGAAGCTTTCTTT
.,TRBV30,.,TRBJ1-5,CAWSVLEGRVRQPQHF,TGTGCCTGGAGTGTACTAGAAGGAAGGGTCCGTCAGCCCCAGCATTTT
.,TRBV18,.,TRBJ2-7,CASSLGPSHPNEQYF,TGTGCCAGCTCACTCGGGCCCTCACACCCCAACGAGCAGTACTTC
once,TRBV4-1,.,TRBJ2-7,CASSQVRQEFTSYEQYF,TGCGCCAGCAGCCAAGTTAGACAGGAATTTACTTCCTACGAGCAGTACTTC
.,TRBV27,TRBD1,TRBJ2-7,CASSFGETGAYEQYF,TGTGCCAGCAGTTTCGGGGAGACAGGGGCCTACGAGCAGTACTTC
once,TRBV27,.,TRBJ1-1,CASSPTGWANTEAFF,TGTGCCAGCAGTCCCACAGGGTGGGCTAACACTGAAGCTTTCTTT
.,TRBV29-1,.,TRBJ1-1,CSVGGTEAFF,TGCAGCGTAGGGGGGACTGAAGCTTTCTTT
.,TRBV15,.,TRBJ2-6,CATSRGFGSGANVLTF,TGTGCCACCAGTCGAGGGTTCGGGTCTGGGGCCAACGTCCTGACTTTC
once,TRBV5-1,TRBD2,TRBJ2-1,CASSSKTSGGVDEQFF,TGCGCCAGCAGCTCCAAGACTAGCGGGGGGGTTGATGAGCAGTTCTTC
.,TRBV4-2,.,TRBJ2-7,CASSQDPAGGALSQYF,TGTGCCAGCAGCCAAGATCCGGCCGGTGGGGCGTTGAGCCAGTACTTC